The rows below give T cell receptor beta chains drawn from one sample of a study of shared clonotypes between healthy human individuals. TCRdb's table, derived via immunoSEQ multiplex PCR, lists solely in-frame clones and lacks some. The table shows about 1.5 million clones, with about 98% occurring only once. Sequencing was carried out using naive CD4+ T cells sorted from blood. The receptors derive from a man aged 25-40 years in good health. The CDR3 runs from the conserved cysteine through the conserved F or W. Fields, in order: clone size, V gene, J gene, D gene, CDR3 protein, CDR3 DNA. The D gene is left open where the match is weak. Clone size is not always given. Where it is, it says once, few, many or a class for expanded clones.

-	TRBV10-3	TRBJ2-2	-	CAISEVPANTGELFF	TGTGCCATCAGTGAGGTTCCCGCGAACACCGGGGAGCTGTTTTTT
-	TRBV15	TRBJ1-1	-	CATSRDVRDMNTEAFF	TGTGCCACCAGCAGAGATGTGAGGGACATGAACACTGAAGCTTTCTTT
-	TRBV18	TRBJ2-3	TRBD2	CASSPPSIAGAYTQYF	TGTGCCAGCTCACCTCCTTCCATAGCGGGAGCTTATACGCAGTATTTT
-	TRBV7-2	TRBJ2-7	-	CASSPQGIYEQYF	TGTGCCAGCAGCCCGCAGGGGATCTACGAGCAGTACTTC
-	TRBV7-2	TRBJ2-7	-	CASGGRHSYEQYF	TGTGCCAGCGGGGGGAGGCACTCCTACGAGCAGTACTTC
once	TRBV7-6	TRBJ2-3	-	CASSTQGQSTQYF	TGTGCCAGCAGCACACAGGGCCAATCCACGCAGTATTTT
-	TRBV28	TRBJ2-7	TRBD2	CASSLGGLAGGVTFEQYF	TGTGCCAGCAGTTTAGGTGGACTAGCGGGAGGTGTTACCTTCGAGCAGTACTTC
-	TRBV28	TRBJ1-2	TRBD1	CASRRTGSYGYTF	TGTGCCAGCAGGAGGACAGGGTCTTATGGCTACACCTTC
-	TRBV7-4	TRBJ2-3	-	CASSGFHTDTQYF	TGTGCCAGCAGCGGGTTCCACACAGATACGCAGTATTTT
-	TRBV27	TRBJ2-1	-	CASSPPAVGQLFF	TGTGCCAGCAGCCCCCCCGCGGTAGGTCAGCTGTTCTTC
-	TRBV7-2	TRBJ2-5	TRBD2	CASSLVLAGVQYF	TGTGCCAGCAGCTTAGTTCTAGCGGGAGTTCAGTACTTC
-	TRBV18	TRBJ1-1	TRBD1	CASSPQRTGGRMNTEAFF	TGTGCCAGCTCACCGCAAAGGACAGGGGGGAGGATGAACACTGAAGCTTTCTTT
once	TRBV9	TRBJ2-5	TRBD2	CASSALVHSGIQETQYF	TGTGCCAGCAGCGCCCTGGTTCATAGCGGGATCCAAGAGACCCAGTACTTC